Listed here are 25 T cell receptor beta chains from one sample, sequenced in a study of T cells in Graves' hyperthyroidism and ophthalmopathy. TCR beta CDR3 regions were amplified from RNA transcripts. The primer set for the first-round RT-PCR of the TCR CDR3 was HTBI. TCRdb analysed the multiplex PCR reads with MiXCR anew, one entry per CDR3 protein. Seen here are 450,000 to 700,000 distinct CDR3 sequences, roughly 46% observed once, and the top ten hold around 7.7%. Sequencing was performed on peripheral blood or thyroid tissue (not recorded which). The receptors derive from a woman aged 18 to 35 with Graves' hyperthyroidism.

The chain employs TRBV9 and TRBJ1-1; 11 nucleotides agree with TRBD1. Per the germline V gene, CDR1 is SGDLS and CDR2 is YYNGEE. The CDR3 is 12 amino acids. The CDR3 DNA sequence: TGTGCTAGAGGACAGGGGGCCACTGAAGCTTTCTTT. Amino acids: CARGQGATEAFF.

The CDR3 spells CASRGSSGRVEQYF. The CDR3, as DNA: TGTGCCAGCAGGGGGTCTAGCGGGAGGGTCGAGCAGTACTTC. The chain recombines TRBV7-9 with TRBJ2-7; 12 nucleotides line up with TRBD2. The V segment lost 6 bases and the J segment 6 bases; nucleotides outside the gene matches: 6. Germline V gene data show CDR1 as SEHNR and CDR2 as FQNEAQ (reference sequence). The CDR3 contains 14 residues.

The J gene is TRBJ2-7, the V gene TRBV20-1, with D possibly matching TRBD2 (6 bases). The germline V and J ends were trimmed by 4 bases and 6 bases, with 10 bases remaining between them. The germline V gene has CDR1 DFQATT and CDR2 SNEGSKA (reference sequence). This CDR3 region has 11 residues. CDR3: CSAKPGVEQYF. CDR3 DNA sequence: TGCAGTGCTAAGCCGGGAGTCGAGCAGTACTTC.

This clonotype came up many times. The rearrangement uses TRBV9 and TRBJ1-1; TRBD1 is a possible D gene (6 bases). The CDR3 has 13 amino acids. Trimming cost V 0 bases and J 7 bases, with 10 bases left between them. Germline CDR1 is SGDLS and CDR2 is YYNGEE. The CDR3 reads CASSVGGQSEAFF. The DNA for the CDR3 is TGTGCCAGCAGCGTAGGTGGACAGAGTGAAGCTTTCTTT.

CDR3: CASSQDLAEGLAPYEQYF. CDR3 DNA sequence: TGCGCCAGCAGCCAAGATCTTGCCGAGGGACTAGCGCCCTACGAGCAGTACTTC. The J gene is TRBJ2-7, the V gene TRBV4-3; 10 nucleotides align to TRBD2. V gave up 0 bases and J gave up 2 bases; unmatched junction bases: 10. Germline CDR1 is LGHNA and CDR2 is YSLEER. This CDR3 is 18 amino acids long.

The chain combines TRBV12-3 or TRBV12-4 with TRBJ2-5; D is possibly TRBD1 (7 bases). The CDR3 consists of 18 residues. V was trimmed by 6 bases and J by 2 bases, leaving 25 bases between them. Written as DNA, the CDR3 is TGTGCCAGCAGCACCGGGACAGCCGGTGCGGGAACACAAGAGACCCAGTACTTC. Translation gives CASSTGTAGAGTQETQYF.

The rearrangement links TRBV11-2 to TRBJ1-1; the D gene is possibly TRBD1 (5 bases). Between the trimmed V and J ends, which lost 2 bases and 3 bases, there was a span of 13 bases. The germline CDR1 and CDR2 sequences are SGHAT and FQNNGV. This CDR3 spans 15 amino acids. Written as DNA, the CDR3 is TGTGCCAGCAGCTTAATTAAGGGGATGGACACTGAAGCTTTCTTT. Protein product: CASSLIKGMDTEAFF.

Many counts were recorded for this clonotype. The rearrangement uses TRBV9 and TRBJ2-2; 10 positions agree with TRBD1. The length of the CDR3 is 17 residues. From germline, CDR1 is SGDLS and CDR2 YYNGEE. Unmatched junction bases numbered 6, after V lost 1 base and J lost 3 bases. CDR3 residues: CASSVFSGTGDTGELFF. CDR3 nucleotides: TGTGCCAGCAGCGTATTTTCTGGGACAGGGGACACCGGGGAGCTGTTTTTT.

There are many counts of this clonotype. In nucleotides, the CDR3 is TGTGCCACCAGACGTGGACAAAGAGGCTACACCTTC. It codes for CATRRGQRGYTF. The chain is built from TRBV27 and TRBJ1-2; D possibly corresponds to TRBD1 (5 bases). Between the trimmed V and J ends, which lost 10 bases and 8 bases, there was a span of 17 bases. This CDR3 contains 12 residues. Germline V lookup: CDR1 MNHEY, CDR2 SMNVEV (reference sequence).

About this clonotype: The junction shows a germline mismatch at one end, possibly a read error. CDR3 region: CASGVAGSTDKQYF. Here the CDR3 DNA reads TGTGCTAGTGGTGTAGCGGGGTCTACAGATAAGCAGTATTTT. The rearrangement links TRBV12-3 or TRBV12-4 to TRBJ2-3; 8 bases agree with TRBD2. The CDR3 totals 14 residues.

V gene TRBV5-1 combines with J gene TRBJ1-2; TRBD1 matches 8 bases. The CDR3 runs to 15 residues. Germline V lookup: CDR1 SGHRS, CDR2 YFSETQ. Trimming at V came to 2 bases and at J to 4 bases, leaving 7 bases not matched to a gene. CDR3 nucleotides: TGCGCCAGCAGCTTACGACAGGGGATCGGCTATGGCTACACCTTC. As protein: CASSLRQGIGYGYTF.

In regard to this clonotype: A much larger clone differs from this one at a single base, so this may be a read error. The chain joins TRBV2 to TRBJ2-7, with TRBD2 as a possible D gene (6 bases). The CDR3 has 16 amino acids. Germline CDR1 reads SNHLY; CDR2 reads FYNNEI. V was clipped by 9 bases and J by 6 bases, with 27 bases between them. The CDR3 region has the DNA TGTGCCAGTGATTCGGGGCCCCGGGAGTTGCCCTGCGAGCAGTACTTC. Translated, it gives CASDSGPRELPCEQYF. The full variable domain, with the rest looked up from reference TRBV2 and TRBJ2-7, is EPEVTQTPSHQVTQMGQEVILRCVPISNHLYFYWYRQILGQKVEFLVSFYNNEISEKSEIFDDQFSVERPDGSNFTLKIRSTKLEDSAMYFCASDSGPRELPCEQYFGPGTRLTVT.

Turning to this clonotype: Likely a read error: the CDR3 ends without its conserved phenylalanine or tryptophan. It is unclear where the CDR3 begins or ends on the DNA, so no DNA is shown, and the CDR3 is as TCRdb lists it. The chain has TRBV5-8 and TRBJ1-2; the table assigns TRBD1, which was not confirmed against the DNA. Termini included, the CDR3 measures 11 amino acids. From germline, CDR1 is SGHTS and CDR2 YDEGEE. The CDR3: CASSPGQGLLI.

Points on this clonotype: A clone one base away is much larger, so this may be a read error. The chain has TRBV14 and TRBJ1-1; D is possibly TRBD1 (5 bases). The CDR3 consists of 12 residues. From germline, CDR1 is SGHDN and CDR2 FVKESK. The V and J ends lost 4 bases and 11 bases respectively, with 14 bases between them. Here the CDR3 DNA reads TGTGCCAGCAGCCTCCGGGACCCCAGGGCTTTCTTT. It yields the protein CASSLRDPRAFF.

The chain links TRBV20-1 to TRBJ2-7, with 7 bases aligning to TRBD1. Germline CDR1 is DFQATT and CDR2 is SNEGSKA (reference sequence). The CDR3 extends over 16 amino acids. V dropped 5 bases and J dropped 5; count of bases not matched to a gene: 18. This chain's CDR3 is CSAHRQGKISVDEQYF. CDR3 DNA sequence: TGCAGTGCTCATCGACAGGGTAAGATAAGTGTCGACGAGCAGTACTTC.

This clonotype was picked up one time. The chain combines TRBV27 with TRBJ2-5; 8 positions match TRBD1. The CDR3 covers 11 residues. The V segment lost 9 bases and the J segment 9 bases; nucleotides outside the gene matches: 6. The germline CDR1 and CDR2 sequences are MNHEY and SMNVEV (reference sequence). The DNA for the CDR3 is TGTGCCAGTTGGACAGGGCCGGCCCAGTACTTC. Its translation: CASWTGPAQYF.

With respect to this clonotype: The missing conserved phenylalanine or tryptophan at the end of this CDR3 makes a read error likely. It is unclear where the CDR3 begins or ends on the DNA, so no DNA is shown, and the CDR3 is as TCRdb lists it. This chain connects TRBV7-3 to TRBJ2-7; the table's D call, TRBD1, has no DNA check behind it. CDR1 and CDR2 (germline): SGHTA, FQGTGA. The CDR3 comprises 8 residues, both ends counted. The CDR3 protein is CASSLGTG.

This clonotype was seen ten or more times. The CDR3 spells CASSLGGVGQETQYF. The CDR3 nucleotides read TGTGCCAGCAGCTTGGGGGGAGTAGGACAAGAGACCCAGTACTTC. V is TRBV5-8 and J is TRBJ2-5, with D perhaps TRBD2 (5 bases). Between the trimmed V and J ends, which lost 0 bases and 2 bases, there was a span of 11 bases. In germline, CDR1 is SGHTS, CDR2 YDEGEE. This CDR3 spans 15 amino acids. The full variable domain, completed using reference TRBV5-8 and TRBJ2-5, is EAGVTQSPTHLIKTRGQQATLRCSPISGHTSVYWYQQALGLGLQFLLWYDEGEERNRGNFPPRFSGRQFPNYSSELNVNALELEDSALYLCASSLGGVGQETQYFGPGTRLLVL.

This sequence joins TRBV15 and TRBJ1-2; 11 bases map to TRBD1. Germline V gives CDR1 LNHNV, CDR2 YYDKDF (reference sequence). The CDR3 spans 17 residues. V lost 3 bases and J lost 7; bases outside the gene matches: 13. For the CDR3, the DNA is TGTGCCACCAGCAGCTCCCCCGGACAGGGGGCCCGGGGTGGCTACACCTTC. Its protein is CATSSSPGQGARGGYTF.

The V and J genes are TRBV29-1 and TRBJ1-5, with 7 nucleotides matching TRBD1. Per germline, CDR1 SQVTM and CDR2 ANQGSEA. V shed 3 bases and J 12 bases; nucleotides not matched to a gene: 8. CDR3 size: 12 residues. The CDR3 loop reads CSVDLPGQNQHF. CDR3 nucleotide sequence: TGCAGCGTTGATCTGCCGGGACAGAACCAGCATTTT.

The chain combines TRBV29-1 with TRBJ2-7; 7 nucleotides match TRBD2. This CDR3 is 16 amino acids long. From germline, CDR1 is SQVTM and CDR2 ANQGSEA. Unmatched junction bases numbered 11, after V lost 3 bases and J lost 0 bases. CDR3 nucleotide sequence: TGCAGCGTTGACGGGAGGTCAGACATCTACTCCTACGAGCAGTACTTC. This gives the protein CSVDGRSDIYSYEQYF.

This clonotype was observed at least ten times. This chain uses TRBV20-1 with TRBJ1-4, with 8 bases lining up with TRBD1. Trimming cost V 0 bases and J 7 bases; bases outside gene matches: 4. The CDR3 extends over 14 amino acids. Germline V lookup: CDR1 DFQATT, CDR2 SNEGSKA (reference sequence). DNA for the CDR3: TGCAGTGCTAGAGACGACAGGGGCTTTGAAAAACTGTTTTTT. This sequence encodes CSARDDRGFEKLFF.

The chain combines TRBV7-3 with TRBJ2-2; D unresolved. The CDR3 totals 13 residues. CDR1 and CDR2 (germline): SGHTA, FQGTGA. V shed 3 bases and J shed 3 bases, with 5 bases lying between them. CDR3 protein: CASSFPDTGELFF. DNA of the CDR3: TGTGCCAGCAGCTTCCCAGACACCGGGGAGCTGTTTTTT. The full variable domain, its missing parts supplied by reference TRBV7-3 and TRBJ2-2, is GAGVSQTPSNKVTEKGKYVELRCDPISGHTALYWYRQSLGQGPEFLIYFQGTGAADDSGLPNDRFFAVRPEGSVSTLKIQRTERGDSAVYLCASSFPDTGELFFGEGSRLTVL.

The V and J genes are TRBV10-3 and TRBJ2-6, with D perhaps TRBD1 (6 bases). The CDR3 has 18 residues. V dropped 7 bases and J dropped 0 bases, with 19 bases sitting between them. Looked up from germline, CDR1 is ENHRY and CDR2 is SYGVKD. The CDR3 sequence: CAIKEQGPSCSGANVLTF. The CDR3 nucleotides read TGTGCCATCAAGGAACAGGGCCCATCTTGCTCTGGGGCCAACGTCCTGACTTTC.

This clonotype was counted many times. CDR3 protein: CASSGRIGSNQPQHF. The CDR3 DNA reads as TGTGCCAGCAGCGGTAGGATAGGCAGCAATCAGCCCCAGCATTTT. V usage is TRBV14 and J usage is TRBJ1-5; D remains ambiguous. The germline CDR1 and CDR2 sequences are SGHDN and FVKESK. V lost 5 bases, J lost 1 base, and 12 bases lay in between. There are 15 residues in the CDR3.